This T cell receptor beta chain was found in a study of T cell repertoires in cytomegalovirus infection. Study information: Carrying CMV and the relevant HLA type showed in public TCR beta signatures. Findings and caveats of the study: What dominated the ex vivo response were HLA-C-restricted CMV-specific TCR beta clonotypes. The cumulative frequency of public TCR beta families distinguished individuals who carried CMV together with the relevant HLA.

TCRdb reanalysed the reads using MiXCR and keeps one entry per CDR3 protein. The data show 400,000 or so distinct CDR3 sequences, approximately 32% seen once. V was pared by 0 bases and J by 10 bases, with 16 bases between. CDR3 size: 16 residues. From germline, CDR1 is LNHNV and CDR2 YYDKDF (reference sequence). As regards this clonotype: The antigen is unknown.

The sequenced material came from PBMCs. The sequence came from a human donor in good health (CMV status not recorded). Some clones in this sample may be carry-over from other donors' samples. This chain uses TRBV15 with TRBJ1-6; D possibly corresponds to TRBD1 (6 bases). CDR3 protein: CATSRDGAGVRSPLHF. The CDR3 DNA follows: TGTGCCACCAGCAGAGATGGGGCAGGGGTCAGGTCACCCCTCCACTTT.